This T cell receptor (beta chain) appears in the sequencing data of a study of T cell repertoires in aging, cancer and after chemotherapy. Study background: Paired samples before and after chemotherapy came from glioblastoma patients receiving temozolomide-based therapy. Study results and caveats: Compared with age-matched healthy donors, untreated hematological or solid cancer patients showed higher blood TCR clonality.

By proportion, this clonotype is large (0.1 to 1%). The target antigen is unknown. A mixed TRB-A/B primer pool amplified rearranged TRB by multiplex touch-down PCR. TCRdb passed the multiplex PCR reads through MiXCR, listing each CDR3 protein once. The table lists over a thousand distinct CDR3 sequences, more than 25% of them singletons, with less than 20% in the top ten. The CDR3 has 17 residues. Germline V gene sequence: CDR1 MNHNY, CDR2 SVGAGI (reference sequence). The V and J ends lost 8 bases and 4 bases, in that order; junction bases with no gene match: 15. Peripheral blood genomic DNA, not sorted cells or RNA, was the template.

The material sequenced was blood. The genes are TRBV6-6 and TRBJ2-2; 8 bases are a match to TRBD1. The sequence was collected from a human donor with a solid tumor. CDR3 residues: CASGIRLDRASTGELFF. CDR3 DNA: TGTGCCAGCGGGATACGCCTGGACAGGGCGAGCACCGGGGAGCTGTTTTTT.